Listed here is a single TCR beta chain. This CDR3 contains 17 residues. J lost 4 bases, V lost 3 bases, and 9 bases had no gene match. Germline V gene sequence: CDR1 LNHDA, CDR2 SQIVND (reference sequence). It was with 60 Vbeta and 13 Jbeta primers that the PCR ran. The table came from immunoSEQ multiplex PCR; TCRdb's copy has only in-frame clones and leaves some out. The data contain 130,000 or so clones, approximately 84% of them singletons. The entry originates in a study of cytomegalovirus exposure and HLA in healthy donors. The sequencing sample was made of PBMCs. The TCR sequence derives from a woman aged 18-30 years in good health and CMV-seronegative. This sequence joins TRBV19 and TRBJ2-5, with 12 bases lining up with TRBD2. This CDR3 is CASSIVSTSGRAETQYF. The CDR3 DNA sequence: TGTGCCAGTAGTATCGTCTCGACTAGCGGGAGAGCAGAGACCCAGTACTTC.